This T cell receptor (beta chain) was recorded in a study of cytomegalovirus exposure and HLA in healthy donors. Broader study findings: V- and J-gene trimming of TCR beta was linked (in a later analysis) to a missense DCLRE1C variant. In a later analysis, CMV-associated beta chains were mostly HLA-associated, it appeared. A reported reduction in N-insertions relative to the approximately 640-donor mean was seen in an Asian-associated ancestry cluster in a later analysis.

Healthy people donating bone marrow made up the donors. With 60 Vbeta and 13 Jbeta primers, the PCR was carried out. Measured with immunoSEQ multiplex PCR; TCRdb has only the in-frame clones, and not every one. The sample carries about 120,000 clones, around 76% recorded once. A remark on this clone: Antigen specificity is unknown.

CDR3 length: 16 residues. Germline CDR1 is SGHTA and CDR2 is FQGNSA. V shed 3 bases, J shed 3 bases, and the junction held 4 bases outside the gene matches. The sample was PBMCs. The genes are TRBV7-2 and TRBJ2-7; 14 bases line up with TRBD2. This TCR was sampled from a woman in her 40s in good health and CMV-seropositive. The CDR3 here is CASSLAGTSGGYEQYF. In nucleotides, the CDR3 is TGTGCCAGCAGCTTGGCAGGGACTAGCGGGGGCTACGAGCAGTACTTC.